The clone carrying this T cell receptor (beta chain) showed up just a few times. Its target is not known. Treatment given: oral pan-JAK inhibitor, 5-10 mg twice daily. After isolation, RNA underwent reverse transcription to generate cDNA as the sequencing template. TCRdb's table, derived via immunoSEQ multiplex PCR, lists solely in-frame clones and lacks some. This sample has about 200,000 clones, with over 45% found just once. This entry is derived from a study of CD8+ T cells in alopecia areata. Points from the study as a whole: Clonality in the scalp and expanded CD8+ clones ranked among the top 100 were significantly decreased by tofacitinib. There were also resident alphabeta T cells of normal skin sequenced in scalp samples.

Looked up from germline, CDR1 is SQVTM and CDR2 is ANQGSEA. This CDR3 region has 15 residues. With 3 bases clipped from V and 6 bases from J, the junction kept 9 bases outside the gene matches. Specimen: CD4+ T cells sorted from blood, collected at week 24, from a patient treated with tofacitinib. The clonotype comes from a human donor with alopecia areata. The V gene is TRBV29-1, the J gene TRBJ2-2; 8 bases fit TRBD1. CDR3 in DNA: TGCAGCGTTGATGTCAGGACAGGGCGCGCCGGGGAGCTGTTTTTT. This translates into CSVDVRTGRAGELFF.